A single sample gave rise to the 32 T cell receptor beta chains below, sequenced in a study of blood T cell repertoires in COVID-19. Repertoires were generated with immunoSEQ multiplex PCR, while TCRdb's copy carries only in-frame clones and drops some. The sample shows about 40,000 clones, roughly nine tenths of them seen only once. Sample: peripheral blood. The receptors come from a man between 65 and 85 years old with active COVID-19.

J is TRBJ1-6 and V is TRBV5-5; D ambiguous. Trimming cost V 0 bases and J 7 bases, with 11 bases left between them. CDR1 SGHKS and CDR2 YYEKEE come from the germline V gene (reference sequence). CDR3 length: 15 amino acids. The CDR3, as DNA: TGTGCCAGCAGCTTGGTGGTACAGATCAATTCACCCCTCCACTTT. It encodes CASSLVVQINSPLHF.

V is TRBV7-2 and J is TRBJ2-1; 9 bases fit TRBD2. The CDR3 length is 15 residues. V lost 1 base to trimming and J lost 8 bases; unmatched junction nucleotides: 6. The V gene's germline CDR1 is SGHTA and CDR2 FQGNSA. In nucleotides, the CDR3 is TGTGCCAGCAGCTTAGGATGGCGGGGGGGCGATGAGCAGTTCTTC. Translated, it gives CASSLGWRGGDEQFF.

V usage is TRBV6-5 and J usage is TRBJ2-3; 7 nucleotides align to TRBD1. The V segment lost 5 bases and the J segment 5 bases; nucleotides outside the gene matches: 7. The CDR3 has 14 amino acids. Germline values: CDR1 MNHEY, CDR2 SVGAGI. CDR3 DNA sequence: TGTGCCAGCAGTCACCGGGACAGAAGAGATACGCAGTATTTT. Translated: CASSHRDRRDTQYF.

The chain has TRBV7-3 and TRBJ2-7; TRBD2 aligns across 13 bases. The junction had 5 bases not matched to a gene; V was cut back by 5 bases and J by 4 bases. Looked up from germline, CDR1 is SGHTA and CDR2 is FQGTGA. This CDR3 is 15 amino acids long. Here the CDR3 reads CASSRGTSGTYEQYF. The DNA of the CDR3 is TGTGCCAGCAGCCGCGGGACTAGCGGGACTTACGAGCAGTACTTC.

This clone appeared once. The CDR3 bases are TGCGCCAGCAGCTTGGATTGCACAGGGGGCCGGGAGCTGTTTTTT. It translates to CASSLDCTGGRELFF. The chain links TRBV5-1 to TRBJ2-2; 9 bases map to TRBD1. The CDR3 extends over 15 amino acids. Trimming at V came to 0 bases and at J to 9 bases, leaving 6 bases not matched to a gene. In germline, CDR1 is SGHRS, CDR2 YFSETQ.

The chain is built from TRBV7-2 and TRBJ1-6, with D perhaps TRBD1 (6 bases). The CDR3 length is 16 residues. V lost 5 bases to trimming and J lost 2 bases, with 13 bases between them. Looked up from germline, CDR1 is SGHTA and CDR2 is FQGNSA. The CDR3 reads CASSGAGVAYNSPLHF. CDR3 DNA: TGTGCCAGCAGCGGAGCAGGGGTAGCCTATAATTCACCCCTCCACTTT.

This clone turned up a few times. J is TRBJ1-2 and V is TRBV28, with TRBD1 matching 7 bases. Unmatched junction bases numbered 16, after V lost 6 bases and J lost 0 bases. The CDR3 extends over 18 amino acids. The germline gives CDR1 MDHEN, CDR2 SYDVKM. The CDR3 here is CASRLNRGQVTTNYGYTF. Here the CDR3 DNA reads TGTGCCAGCAGACTCAATCGAGGACAGGTCACAACTAACTATGGCTACACCTTC.

The V and J genes are TRBV7-8 and TRBJ1-2; D might be TRBD1 (6 bases). V shed 2 bases and J shed 4 bases, with 14 bases lying between them. The CDR3 covers 15 residues. CDR1 is SGHVS, CDR2 FQNEAQ, per germline. The CDR3 reads CASSLQQGPFYGYTF. In DNA form, the CDR3 reads TGTGCCAGCAGCTTACAACAGGGTCCTTTCTATGGCTACACCTTC.

CDR3 sequence reads: CASRWAGGVTDTQYF. Here the CDR3 DNA reads TGTGCCAGTAGATGGGCGGGGGGGGTCACAGATACGCAGTATTTT. The V call is TRBV19, the J call TRBJ2-3; the match to TRBD2 covers 9 bases. The CDR3 covers 15 residues. J was trimmed by 2 bases and V by 6 bases; bases with no gene match: 6. The germline V gene has CDR1 LNHDA and CDR2 SQIVND (reference sequence).

This clone was seen only once. The CDR3 DNA follows: TGTGCCAGCAGCGTAGACCACAGCCCCGGCACCGGGGAGCTGTTTTTT. Protein sequence: CASSVDHSPGTGELFF. The chain has TRBV9 and TRBJ2-2, with unresolved D. This CDR3 spans 16 amino acids. Trimming left V 0 bases short and J 4 bases short, with 13 bases between. Germline CDR1 is SGDLS and CDR2 is YYNGEE.

The chain employs TRBV28 and TRBJ2-7; 10 positions match TRBD1. With 6 bases clipped from V and 7 bases from J, the junction kept 12 bases outside the gene matches. Germline CDR1 reads MDHEN; CDR2 reads SYDVKM. This CDR3 has 15 residues. CDR3 residues: CASSNDRGLTGEQYF. The CDR3 bases are TGTGCCAGCAGCAATGACAGGGGGCTGACAGGGGAGCAGTACTTC.

In this sample, this clone turned up once. J is TRBJ1-2 and V is TRBV2; D remains ambiguous. The V gene's germline CDR1 is SNHLY and CDR2 FYNNEI. The CDR3 length is 14 residues. V lost 6 bases and J lost 0, with 11 bases in between. The CDR3 DNA reads as TGTGCCAGCAGGGGAGGACGGACTAACTATGGCTACACCTTC. This codes for CASRGGRTNYGYTF.

The CDR3 DNA sequence: TGTGCCAGCAGTCCGCAAACCAGGGGGCGTGGCACTGAAGCTTTCTTT. It encodes CASSPQTRGRGTEAFF. The chain recombines TRBV27 with TRBJ1-1; 8 bases align to TRBD1. The CDR3 is 16 amino acids. J was trimmed by 4 bases and V by 5 bases; bases with no gene match: 12. Germline CDR1 is MNHEY and CDR2 is SMNVEV (reference sequence).

This clone has a handful of counts. The chain joins TRBV7-2 to TRBJ2-1; perhaps TRBD1 as D (8 bases). The germline gives CDR1 SGHTA, CDR2 FQGNSA. There are 15 residues in the CDR3. The ends were cut back, 2 bases at V and 9 bases at J, with 17 bases in the middle. CDR3 sequence: CASSLRRGRGGEQFF. The CDR3 bases are TGTGCCAGCAGCTTACGCAGGGGGCGCGGGGGTGAGCAGTTCTTC.

The chain joins TRBV6-4 to TRBJ2-2, with a possible D match to TRBD2 (6 bases). Between the trimmed V and J ends, which lost 6 bases and 0 bases, there was a span of 11 bases. There are 15 residues in the CDR3. Per the germline V gene, CDR1 is MRHNA and CDR2 is SNTAGT. CDR3 in amino acids: CASSVSGTNTGELFF. CDR3 nucleotides: TGTGCCAGCAGCGTTAGCGGAACGAACACCGGGGAGCTGTTTTTT.

The chain carries TRBV6-2 or TRBV6-3 and TRBJ1-2; TRBD1 matches at 12 bases. The CDR3 consists of 18 residues. Germline V gene sequence: CDR1 MNHEY, CDR2 SVGEGT. V shed 0 bases, J shed 4 bases, and the junction held 9 bases outside the gene matches. This chain's CDR3 is CASSYSMGQGANSYGYTF. CDR3 DNA sequence: TGTGCCAGCAGTTACTCGATGGGACAGGGGGCAAATTCCTATGGCTACACCTTC.

This chain uses TRBV6-2 or TRBV6-3 with TRBJ2-4, with D tentatively TRBD2 (5 bases). Trimming pared 2 bases from V and 3 bases from J, leaving 8 bases between. Germline V gives CDR1 MNHEY, CDR2 SVGEGT. This CDR3 comprises 14 residues. The CDR3, as DNA: TGTGCCAGCAGTTACGACGGGAACAAAAACATTCAGTACTTC. Protein: CASSYDGNKNIQYF.

The V and J genes are TRBV12-1 and TRBJ2-7; the D call TRBD1 from the table was never checked on the DNA. TRBV12-1 is described as a pseudogene. The CDR3 loop spans 15 amino acids. Here the CDR3 reads CASSFTGDSFPEQYF. DNA of the CDR3: TGTGCCAGCAGCTTTACCGGGGACAGTTTTCCCGAGCAGTACTTC.

V gene TRBV11-2 combines with J gene TRBJ2-5, with D uncertain. CDR1 SGHAT and CDR2 FQNNGV come from the germline V gene. This CDR3 has 13 amino acids. The V gene lost 3 bases and the J gene lost 0 bases, with 5 bases spanning the gap. CDR3 in DNA: TGTGCCAGCAGCTTTAACAACCAAGAGACCCAGTACTTC. This translates into CASSFNNQETQYF.

The V gene is TRBV7-9, the J gene TRBJ2-2, with 8 bases fitting TRBD1. Trimming took 5 bases from V and 5 from J; bases not matched to a gene: 7. CDR3 length: 15 amino acids. The germline V gene has CDR1 SEHNR and CDR2 FQNEAQ (reference sequence). This CDR3 reads CASSTDRAWTGELFF. The CDR3 bases are TGTGCCAGCAGCACGGACAGGGCGTGGACCGGGGAGCTGTTTTTT.

The chain links TRBV2 to TRBJ1-1, with 7 bases that match TRBD1. Per the germline V gene, CDR1 is SNHLY and CDR2 is FYNNEI. This CDR3 is 15 amino acids long. V shed 2 bases and J 4 bases; nucleotides not matched to a gene: 7. The CDR3 region is CASSEKGARSTEAFF. CDR3 bases: TGTGCCAGCAGTGAAAAGGGGGCGAGGAGCACTGAAGCTTTCTTT.

The gene calls are TRBV7-8 and TRBJ1-1; no firm D call. In germline, CDR1 is SGHVS, CDR2 FQNEAQ. The CDR3 length is 14 residues. Deletions cut 5 bases from V and 0 bases from J, with 10 bases between. The CDR3, as DNA: TGTGCCAGCAGCCCGAACCGGGTGAACACTGAAGCTTTCTTT. As protein: CASSPNRVNTEAFF.

In its sample, this clone was seen once. V is TRBV28 and J is TRBJ2-7; 9 nucleotides match TRBD1. The ends lost 5 bases at V and 5 bases at J; junction bases unmatched: 16. The V gene's germline CDR1 is MDHEN and CDR2 SYDVKM. The CDR3 spans 17 residues. The CDR3 DNA reads TGTGCCAGCAGTCCCCTCCCTACGACAGGGGGTATCAACGAGCAGTACTTC. This sequence encodes CASSPLPTTGGINEQYF.

The CDR3 sequence is CASSGGDSSLYEQYF. In DNA form, the CDR3 reads TGCGCCAGCAGTGGGGGGGACAGCAGTCTCTACGAGCAGTACTTC. The V and J genes are TRBV10-1 and TRBJ2-7; a possible D gene is TRBD1 (7 bases). The CDR3 is 15 amino acids. The V gene's germline CDR1 is WNHNN and CDR2 SYGVQD (reference sequence). V lost 4 bases and J 3 bases, leaving 16 bases between the germline ends.

This clone has a single count. The V call is TRBV7-2, the J call TRBJ2-7; TRBD1 might be the D (6 bases). This CDR3 has 14 residues. Germline CDR1 and CDR2: SGHTA and FQGNSA. V was cut by 3 bases and J by 3 bases, with 12 bases left in between. The CDR3 DNA follows: TGTGCCAGCAGCTTGGACAGAACGGGCTACGAGCAGTACTTC. Encoded protein: CASSLDRTGYEQYF.

The sample holds a few counts of this clone. The rearrangement links TRBV27 to TRBJ1-5; D perhaps matches TRBD1 (6 bases). CDR3 length: 17 amino acids. Germline-derived CDR1 and CDR2 are MNHEY and SMNVEV (reference sequence). Trimming cost V 5 bases and J 0 bases, with 17 bases left between them. CDR3 nucleotide sequence: TGTGCCAGCAGTACCACGACAGGACCAGATAGCAATCAGCCCCAGCATTTT. It codes for CASSTTTGPDSNQPQHF.

The chain carries TRBV5-5 and TRBJ1-2; perhaps TRBD1 as D (6 bases). This CDR3 contains 15 residues. Per the germline V gene, CDR1 is SGHKS and CDR2 is YYEKEE (reference sequence). V lost 1 base, J lost 6 bases, and 16 bases lay in between. CDR3 amino acids: CASSLQAQGQDGYTF. In DNA form, the CDR3 reads TGTGCCAGCAGCTTGCAGGCTCAGGGGCAGGATGGCTACACCTTC.

The rearrangement joins TRBV19 to TRBJ2-5, with 8 bases fitting TRBD1. Per germline, CDR1 LNHDA and CDR2 SQIVND (reference sequence). J was trimmed by 2 bases and V by 3 bases; bases with no gene match: 8. The CDR3 length is 16 residues. The CDR3 sequence: CASSIWTGNPQETQYF. Written as DNA, the CDR3 is TGTGCCAGTAGTATTTGGACAGGGAACCCACAAGAGACCCAGTACTTC.

The chain employs TRBV7-2 and TRBJ2-3, with TRBD2 matching over 8 bases. The CDR3 contains 16 residues. With 6 bases clipped from V and 2 bases from J, the junction kept 10 bases outside the gene matches. Germline CDR1 is SGHTA and CDR2 is FQGNSA. CDR3 region: CASSPGGVPNTDTQYF. In nucleotides, the CDR3 is TGTGCCAGCAGTCCGGGGGGGGTCCCGAACACAGATACGCAGTATTTT.

This sequence joins TRBV10-2 and TRBJ2-1; 13 bases are a match to TRBD2. Germline assignment: CDR1 WSHSY and CDR2 SAAADI. J gave up 7 bases and V 7 bases, and 4 bases lay outside the gene matches. The CDR3 runs 14 residues. The CDR3 spells CASTTSGGANEQFF. In DNA, the CDR3 is TGCGCCAGCACCACTAGCGGGGGGGCGAATGAGCAGTTCTTC.

The CDR3 protein is CASSLNRPYEQYF. The CDR3 DNA reads as TGTGCCAGCAGCTTAAACAGACCATACGAGCAGTACTTC. The rearrangement joins TRBV11-2 to TRBJ2-7; D is undetermined. The CDR3 spans 13 residues. V was trimmed by 2 bases and J by 4 bases, leaving 9 bases between them. CDR1 is SGHAT and CDR2 is FQNNGV in the germline V gene.

The chain has TRBV7-3 and TRBJ2-3; 12 bases align to TRBD2. The V segment lost 0 bases and the J segment 6 bases; nucleotides outside the gene matches: 1. In germline, CDR1 is SGHTA, CDR2 FQGTGA. The CDR3 runs 15 residues. The CDR3 is CASSLTTSGGDTQYF. CDR3 DNA sequence: TGTGCCAGCAGCTTAACGACTAGCGGGGGTGATACGCAGTATTTT.